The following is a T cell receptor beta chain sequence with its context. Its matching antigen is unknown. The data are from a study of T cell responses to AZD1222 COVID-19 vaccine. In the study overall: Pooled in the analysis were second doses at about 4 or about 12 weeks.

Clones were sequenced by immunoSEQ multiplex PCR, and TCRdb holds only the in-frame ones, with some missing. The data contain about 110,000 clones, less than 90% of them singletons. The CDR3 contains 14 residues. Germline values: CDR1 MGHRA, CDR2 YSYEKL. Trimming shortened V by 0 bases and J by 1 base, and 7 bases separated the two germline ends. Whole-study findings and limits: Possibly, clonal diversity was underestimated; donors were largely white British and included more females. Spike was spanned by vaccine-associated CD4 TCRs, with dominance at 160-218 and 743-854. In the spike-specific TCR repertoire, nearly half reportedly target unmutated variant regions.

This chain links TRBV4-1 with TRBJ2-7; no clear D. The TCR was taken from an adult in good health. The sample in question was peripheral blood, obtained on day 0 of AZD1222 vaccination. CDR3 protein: CASSQDPGSYEQYF. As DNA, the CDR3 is TGCGCCAGCAGCCAAGACCCCGGATCCTACGAGCAGTACTTC.